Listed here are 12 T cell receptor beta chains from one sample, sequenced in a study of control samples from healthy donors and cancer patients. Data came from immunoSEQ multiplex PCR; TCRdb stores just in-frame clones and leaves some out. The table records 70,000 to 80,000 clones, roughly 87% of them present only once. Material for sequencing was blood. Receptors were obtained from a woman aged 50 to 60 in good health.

In DNA, the CDR3 is TGTGCCAGCAGTCCCTCGAGGCTGAATGGCTACACCTTC. It is translated as CASSPSRLNGYTF. The chain couples TRBV27 to TRBJ1-2, with no clear D. CDR3 length: 13 amino acids. V lost 5 bases and J 6 bases, leaving 13 bases between the germline ends. CDR1 and CDR2 (germline): MNHEY, SMNVEV (reference sequence).

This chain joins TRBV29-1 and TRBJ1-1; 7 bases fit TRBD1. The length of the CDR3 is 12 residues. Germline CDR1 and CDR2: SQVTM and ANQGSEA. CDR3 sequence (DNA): TGCGCGTCAAGACAGGGGAACACTGAAGCTTTCTTT. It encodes CASRQGNTEAFF. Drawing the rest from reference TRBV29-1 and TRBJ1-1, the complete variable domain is SAVISQKPSRDICQRGTSLTIQCQVDSQVTMMFWYRQQPGQSLTLIATANQGSEATYESGFVIDKFPISRPNLTFSTLTVSNMSPEDSSIYLCASRQGNTEAFFGQGTRLTVV.

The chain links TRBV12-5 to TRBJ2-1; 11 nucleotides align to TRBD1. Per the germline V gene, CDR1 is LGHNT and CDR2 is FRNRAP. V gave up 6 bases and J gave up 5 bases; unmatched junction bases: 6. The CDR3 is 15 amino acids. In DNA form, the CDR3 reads TGTGCTAGTGGGTCCGGGACAGGGGGGAACAATGAGCAGTTCTTC. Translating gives CASGSGTGGNNEQFF.

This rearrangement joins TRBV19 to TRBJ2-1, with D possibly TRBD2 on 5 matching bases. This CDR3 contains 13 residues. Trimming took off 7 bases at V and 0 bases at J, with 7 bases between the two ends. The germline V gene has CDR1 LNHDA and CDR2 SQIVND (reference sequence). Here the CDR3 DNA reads TGTGCCAGTAAGAGCGGCTCCTACAATGAGCAGTTCTTC. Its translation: CASKSGSYNEQFF.

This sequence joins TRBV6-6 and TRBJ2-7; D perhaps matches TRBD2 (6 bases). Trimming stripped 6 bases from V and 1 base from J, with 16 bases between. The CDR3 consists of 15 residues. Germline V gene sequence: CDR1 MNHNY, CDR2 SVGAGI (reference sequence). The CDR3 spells CASREGTERSYEQYF. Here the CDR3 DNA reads TGTGCCAGCAGGGAGGGGACTGAACGATCCTACGAGCAGTACTTC.

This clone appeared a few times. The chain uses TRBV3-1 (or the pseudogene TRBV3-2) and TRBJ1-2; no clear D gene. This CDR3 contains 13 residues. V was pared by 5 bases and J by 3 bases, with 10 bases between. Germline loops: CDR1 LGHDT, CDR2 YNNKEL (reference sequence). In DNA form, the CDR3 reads TGTGCCAGCAGCGCTGGACGTTACTATGGCTACACCTTC. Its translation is CASSAGRYYGYTF.

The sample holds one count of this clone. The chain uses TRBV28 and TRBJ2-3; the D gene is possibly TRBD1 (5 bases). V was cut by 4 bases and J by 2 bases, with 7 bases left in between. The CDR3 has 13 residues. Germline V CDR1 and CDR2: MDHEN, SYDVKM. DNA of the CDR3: TGTGCCAGCAGTTCCAGGGCCACAGATACGCAGTATTTT. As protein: CASSSRATDTQYF.

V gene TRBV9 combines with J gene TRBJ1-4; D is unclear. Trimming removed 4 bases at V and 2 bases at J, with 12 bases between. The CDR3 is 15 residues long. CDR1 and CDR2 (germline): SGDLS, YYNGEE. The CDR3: CASSFGPQTNEKLFF. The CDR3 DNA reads TGTGCCAGCAGCTTCGGACCGCAGACTAATGAAAAACTGTTTTTT.

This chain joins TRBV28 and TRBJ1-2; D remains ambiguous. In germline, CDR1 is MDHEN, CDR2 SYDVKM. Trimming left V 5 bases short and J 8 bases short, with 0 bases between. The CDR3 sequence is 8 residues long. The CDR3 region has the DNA TGTGCCAGCAGTGGCTACACCTTC. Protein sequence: CASSGYTF.

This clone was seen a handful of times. The CDR3 DNA sequence: TGTGCCAGCAGCAACCGCCTAGGATGGGGACGCACCGGGGAGCTGTTTTTT. Its protein product is CASSNRLGWGRTGELFF. V is TRBV21-1 and J is TRBJ2-2. TRBV21-1 corresponds to a pseudogene. The CDR3 totals 17 residues.

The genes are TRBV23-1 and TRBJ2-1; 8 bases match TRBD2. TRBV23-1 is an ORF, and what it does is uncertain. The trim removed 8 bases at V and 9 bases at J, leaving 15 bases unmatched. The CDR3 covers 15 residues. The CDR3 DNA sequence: TGCGCCAGCTGCCAACTAAGGACTAGCATCGGTGAGCAGTTCTTC. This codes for CASCQLRTSIGEQFF.

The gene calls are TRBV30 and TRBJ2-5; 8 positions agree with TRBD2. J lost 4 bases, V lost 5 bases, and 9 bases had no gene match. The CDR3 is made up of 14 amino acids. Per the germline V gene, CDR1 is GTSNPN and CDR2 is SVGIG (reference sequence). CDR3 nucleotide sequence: TGTGCCTGGCAAAGCGGGAGAGGGTTAGAGACCCAGTACTTC. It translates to CAWQSGRGLETQYF.